The 10 T cell receptor beta chains below all came from one sample that was sequenced in a study of T cell responses to AZD1222 COVID-19 vaccine. Clones were read by immunoSEQ multiplex PCR, and TCRdb kept only the in-frame ones, dropping some. The sample yields 120,000 to 150,000 clones, 75% to 90% seen once. The sample in question was peripheral blood, obtained on day 0 of AZD1222 vaccination. These receptors all stem from an adult in good health.

In this sample, this clone turned up a few times. The gene calls are TRBV7-2 and TRBJ1-2; D remains unclear. This CDR3 region has 10 residues. V lost 6 bases and J 5 bases, leaving 4 bases between the germline ends. Germline values: CDR1 SGHTA, CDR2 FQGNSA. The CDR3 DNA reads TGTGCCAGCAGGGATTATGGCTACACCTTC. This codes for CASRDYGYTF.

The rearrangement joins TRBV4-1 to TRBJ2-1; no clear D. Germline CDR1 MGHRA, CDR2 YSYEKL. V gave up 1 base and J gave up 0 bases, with 7 bases separating them. The CDR3 covers 15 residues. Here the CDR3 reads CASSQVLASYNEQFF. The CDR3 DNA follows: TGCGCCAGCAGCCAAGTACTGGCCTCCTACAATGAGCAGTTCTTC.

This clone was observed a single time. The chain combines TRBV6-5 with TRBJ2-7; no clear D gene. The V and J ends lost 7 bases and 3 bases respectively, with 7 bases between them. Germline lookup yields CDR1 MNHEY and CDR2 SVGAGI. The CDR3 has 11 amino acids. The CDR3 region has the DNA TGTGCCAGCACCCAGAACTACGAGCAGTACTTC. Protein product: CASTQNYEQYF.

A single count supports this clone. The chain uses TRBV12-3 or TRBV12-4 and TRBJ1-1; D call uncertain. CDR3 length equals 13 residues. With 3 bases removed from V and 1 base from J, the gap between germline ends came to 6 bases. For the CDR3, the DNA is TGTGCCAGCAGTTTTGAGGGGAACACTGAAGCTTTCTTT. Protein sequence: CASSFEGNTEAFF.

This clone was counted between two and nine times. The chain couples TRBV6-4 to TRBJ2-3; TRBD2 is a possible D gene (7 bases). The V gene's germline CDR1 is MRHNA and CDR2 SNTAGT. This CDR3 has 14 residues. Trimming removed 2 bases at V and 2 bases at J, with 8 bases between. In DNA form, the CDR3 reads TGTGCCAGCAGTGACGGGGGGGCCACAGATACGCAGTATTTT. Translated, it gives CASSDGGATDTQYF.

This chain connects TRBV18 to TRBJ2-7; 7 bases are shared with TRBD1. The junction had 7 bases not matched to a gene; V was cut back by 3 bases and J by 5 bases. The CDR3 extends over 14 amino acids. Per germline, CDR1 KGHSH and CDR2 LQKENI. CDR3 protein: CASSPRQGMNEQYF. In DNA, the CDR3 is TGTGCCAGCTCACCGCGACAGGGAATGAACGAGCAGTACTTC.

V gene TRBV11-2 combines with J gene TRBJ2-3; D not resolved. Germline CDR1 reads SGHAT; CDR2 reads FQNNGV. The CDR3 consists of 17 residues. V lost 4 bases, J lost 8 bases, and 25 bases lay in between. CDR3 DNA: TGTGCCAGCAGCTCCGCCACCGGACCACCCCAAACGCGTACGCAGTATTTT. Its protein is CASSSATGPPQTRTQYF.

The chain couples TRBV6-5 to TRBJ1-1; D might be TRBD1 (5 bases). The length of the CDR3 is 13 residues. V gave up 2 bases and J gave up 6 bases, with 10 bases separating them. CDR1 is MNHEY and CDR2 is SVGAGI in the germline V gene. CDR3 region: CASSYIRGSEAFF. As DNA, the CDR3 is TGTGCCAGCAGTTACATCCGGGGCTCTGAAGCTTTCTTT.

The chain couples TRBV9 to TRBJ2-2, with D unclear. Germline lookup yields CDR1 SGDLS and CDR2 YYNGEE. The CDR3 covers 15 residues. V dropped 2 bases and J dropped 4 bases, with 12 bases sitting between them. The CDR3 loop reads CASSVSTHGTGELFF. DNA for the CDR3: TGTGCCAGCAGCGTGTCTACGCATGGCACCGGGGAGCTGTTTTTT.

CDR3 DNA sequence: TGTGCCAGCAGACCACGTGTGAACACTGAAGCTTTCTTT. Translation gives CASRPRVNTEAFF. The J gene is TRBJ1-1, the V gene TRBV12-3 or TRBV12-4; no definite D call. The CDR3 has 13 residues. V was trimmed by 6 bases and J by 0 bases, leaving 8 bases between them.